This T cell receptor (beta chain) was sequenced in a study of beta chain features in type 1 diabetes. Broader study findings: Among all four CD4+ subsets, Type 1 diabetes patients had TCRB CDR3s that were moderately but significantly shorter.

The CDR3 is made up of 13 amino acids. Trimming left V 4 bases short and J 7 bases short, with 14 bases between. Germline V gives CDR1 SQVTM, CDR2 ANQGSEA. Isolation of CD4+ naive, central memory, regulatory and stem cell-like memory cells was achieved by sorting via CD45RO/CCR7/CD25/CD127/CD95/CD27. Purity (above 95%) was reached by all sorted populations. The study reverse transcribed the entire isolated RNA, so it sequenced expressed TCRB transcripts. Produced via immunoSEQ multiplex PCR; TCRdb's table is partial and in-frame only. The table includes over 650,000 clones, more than 13% detected once. With regard to this clone: Its specificity is not known.

The chain couples TRBV29-1 to TRBJ1-5, with D maybe TRBD1 (5 bases). The sequenced sample was naive CD4+ T cells from blood. The sequence derives from a man aged 18-30 years with type 1 diabetes. The CDR3 coding sequence is TGCAGCGTTGCCGGCAGGGCCTCCCAGCCCCAGCATTTT. This gives the protein CSVAGRASQPQHF.